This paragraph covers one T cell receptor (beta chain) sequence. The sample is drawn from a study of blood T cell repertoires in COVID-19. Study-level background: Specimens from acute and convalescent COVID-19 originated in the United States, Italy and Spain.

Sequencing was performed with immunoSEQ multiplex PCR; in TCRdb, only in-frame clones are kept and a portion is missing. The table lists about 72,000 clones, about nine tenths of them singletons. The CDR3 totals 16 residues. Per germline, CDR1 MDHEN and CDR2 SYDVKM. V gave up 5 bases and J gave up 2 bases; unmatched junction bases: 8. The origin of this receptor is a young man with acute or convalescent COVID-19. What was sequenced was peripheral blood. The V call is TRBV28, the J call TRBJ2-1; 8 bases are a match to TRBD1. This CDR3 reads CASSPLTGGTYNEQFF. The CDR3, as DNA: TGTGCCAGCAGTCCACTCACAGGGGGAACCTACAATGAGCAGTTCTTC.